This T cell receptor (beta chain) originates from a study of blood T cell repertoires in COVID-19. Study-level information: Sites in the United States, Italy and Spain provided acute and convalescent COVID-19 samples. Nucleic acid was either cDNA or gDNA, and it came from T cells, B-cell-depleted T cells, or PBMCs.

Authors' processing steps: Amplification with reference gene primers provided the estimates of nucleated cell counts. TCRdb's copy holds only in-frame clones and misses some; the assay was immunoSEQ multiplex PCR. V and J calls and clone size are copied from that table; D and trimming were computed from the DNA. The table lists 95,000 to 150,000 clones, approximately 87% of them singletons. The sample consisted of peripheral blood. This clonotype was sampled from a woman aged 45-65 years with acute or convalescent COVID-19.

CDR3 nucleotide sequence: TGCGCCAGCAGCCAAGCCAGGGTAGCGGGGGAGAATGAGCAGTTCTTC. Encoded protein: CASSQARVAGENEQFF. This chain links TRBV4-3 with TRBJ2-1, with 9 bases that match TRBD2. CDR3 size: 16 residues. Germline V gene data show CDR1 as LGHNA and CDR2 as YSLEER. V trimming: 1 base; J trimming: 7 bases; junction bases outside the gene matches: 8.